The TCR beta chain described here comes from a study of human T cells and chemical hapten exposure. Study information: Small discrepancies in pooled library volume mainly accounted for the varying TCR yields per sample.

J gave up 4 bases and V 2 bases, and 10 bases lay outside the gene matches. Germline V gene data show CDR1 as SGHRS and CDR2 as YFSETQ. The CDR3 contains 16 residues. Using its own MiXCR run on the RACE reads, TCRdb lists one record per CDR3 protein. Of roughly 200,000 distinct CDR3 sequences in the sample, 24% were seen once. Regarding time point: patch test 3, about 24 weeks after DPC sensitization. Treatment of the sample: therapeutic diphenylcyclopropenone sensitization with weekly scalp DPC. This clonotype was seen repeatedly, ten times or more. Sequenced material: whole blood, taken in connection with sensitization to the hapten diphenylcyclopropenone (DPC). V gene TRBV5-1 combines with J gene TRBJ2-3; 7 nucleotides align to TRBD1. The sequence was obtained from a woman in her thirties or forties with alopecia areata. Some clones in this sample may be carry-over from other donors' samples. CDR3 in amino acids: CASSLTGEGFADTQYF. The CDR3 coding sequence is TGCGCCAGCAGCTTAACAGGGGAAGGTTTCGCAGATACGCAGTATTTT.